This TCR beta chain stems from a study of cytomegalovirus exposure and HLA in healthy donors. Findings and limits, study-wide: Among TCR beta chains, those listed as cytomegalovirus-associated numbered more than 150. Sequencing likely caused a cluster of highly shared sequence variants. With later analysis, a missense DCLRE1C variant became linked to TCR beta V- and J-gene trimming.

13 Jbeta primers and 60 Vbeta primers were used for the PCR. Sequencing was performed with immunoSEQ multiplex PCR; in TCRdb, only in-frame clones are kept and a portion is missing. The top ten clones hold roughly 5.1% of a sample with tens of thousands of clones, around four fifths of them seen once. Comments on this clone: The target antigen is unknown.

V was trimmed by 1 base and J by 2 bases, leaving 9 bases between them. This CDR3 contains 13 residues. The V gene's germline CDR1 is GTSNPN and CDR2 SVGIG (reference sequence). This sequence originates from a male donor in good health and CMV-seropositive. This chain joins TRBV30 and TRBJ2-7; D is ambiguous. The sample consisted of PBMCs. The CDR3 is CAWSAHKTYEQYF. In DNA, the CDR3 is TGTGCCTGGAGTGCACACAAGACCTACGAGCAGTACTTC.